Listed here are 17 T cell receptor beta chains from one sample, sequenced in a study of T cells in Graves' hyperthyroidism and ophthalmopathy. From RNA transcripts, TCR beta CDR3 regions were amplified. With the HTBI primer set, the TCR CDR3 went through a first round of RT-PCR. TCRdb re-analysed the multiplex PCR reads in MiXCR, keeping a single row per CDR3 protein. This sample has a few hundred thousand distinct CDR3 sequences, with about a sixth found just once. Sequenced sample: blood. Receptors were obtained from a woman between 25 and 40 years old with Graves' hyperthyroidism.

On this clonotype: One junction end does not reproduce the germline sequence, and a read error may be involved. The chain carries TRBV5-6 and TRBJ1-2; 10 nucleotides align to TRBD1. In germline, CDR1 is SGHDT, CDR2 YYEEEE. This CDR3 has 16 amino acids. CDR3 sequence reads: CAGSFYGTGDVWGYTF. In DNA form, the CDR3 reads TGTGCCGGCAGCTTCTACGGGACAGGGGATGTCTGGGGCTACACCTTC.

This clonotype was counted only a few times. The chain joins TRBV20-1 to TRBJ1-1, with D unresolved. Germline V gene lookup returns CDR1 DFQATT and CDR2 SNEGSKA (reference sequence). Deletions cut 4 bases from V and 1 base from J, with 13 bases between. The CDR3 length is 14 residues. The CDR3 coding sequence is TGCAGTGCTAATGAACAGCCACGGAACACTGAAGCTTTCTTT. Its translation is CSANEQPRNTEAFF.

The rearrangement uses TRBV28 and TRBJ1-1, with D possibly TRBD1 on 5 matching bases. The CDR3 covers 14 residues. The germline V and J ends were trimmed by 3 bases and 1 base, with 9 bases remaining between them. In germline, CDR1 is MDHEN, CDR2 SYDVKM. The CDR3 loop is CASSFPTGNTEAFF. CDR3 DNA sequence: TGTGCCAGCAGTTTCCCTACAGGGAACACTGAAGCTTTCTTT.

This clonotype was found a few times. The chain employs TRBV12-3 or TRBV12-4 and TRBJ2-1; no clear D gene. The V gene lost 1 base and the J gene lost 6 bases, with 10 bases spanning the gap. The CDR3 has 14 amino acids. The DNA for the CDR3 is TGTGCCAGCAGTTTAGATCCGGCAACCAATGAGCAGTTCTTC. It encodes CASSLDPATNEQFF.

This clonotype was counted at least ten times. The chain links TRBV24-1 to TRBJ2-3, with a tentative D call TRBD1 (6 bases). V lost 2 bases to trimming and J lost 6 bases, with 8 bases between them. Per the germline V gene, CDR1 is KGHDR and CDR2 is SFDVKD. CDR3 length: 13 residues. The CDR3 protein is CATSDSQGDTQYF. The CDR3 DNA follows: TGTGCCACCAGTGATTCTCAGGGGGATACGCAGTATTTT.

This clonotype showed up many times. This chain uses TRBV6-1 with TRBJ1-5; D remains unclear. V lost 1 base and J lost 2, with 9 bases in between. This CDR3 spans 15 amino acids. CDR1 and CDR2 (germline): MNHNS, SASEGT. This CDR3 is CASSEESWGNQPQHF. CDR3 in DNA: TGTGCCAGCAGTGAAGAGTCTTGGGGCAATCAGCCCCAGCATTTT.

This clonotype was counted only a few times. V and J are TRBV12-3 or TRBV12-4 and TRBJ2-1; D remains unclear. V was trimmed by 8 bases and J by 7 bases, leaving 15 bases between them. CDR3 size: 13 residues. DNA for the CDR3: TGTGCCAGCGCAGCAGAAAGAAAGAATGAGCAGTTCTTC. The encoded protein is CASAAERKNEQFF.

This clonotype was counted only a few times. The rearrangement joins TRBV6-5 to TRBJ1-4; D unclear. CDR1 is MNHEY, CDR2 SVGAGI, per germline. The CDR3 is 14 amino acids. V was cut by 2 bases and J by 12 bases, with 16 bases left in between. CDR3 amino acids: CASSYVGSSGELFF. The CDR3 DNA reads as TGTGCCAGCAGTTACGTCGGGAGCTCGGGAGAACTGTTTTTT.

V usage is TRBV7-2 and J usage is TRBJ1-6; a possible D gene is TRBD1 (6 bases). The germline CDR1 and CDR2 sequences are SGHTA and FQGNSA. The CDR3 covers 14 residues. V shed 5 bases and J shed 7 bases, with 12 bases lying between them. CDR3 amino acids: CASSPDRLNSPLHF. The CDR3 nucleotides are TGTGCCAGCAGCCCAGACAGGCTCAATTCACCCCTCCACTTT.

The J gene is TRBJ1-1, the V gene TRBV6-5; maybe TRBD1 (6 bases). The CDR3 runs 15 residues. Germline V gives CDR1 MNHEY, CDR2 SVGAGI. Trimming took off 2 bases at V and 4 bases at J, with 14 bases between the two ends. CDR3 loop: CASSYRQGRVTEAFF. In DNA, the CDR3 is TGTGCCAGCAGTTACCGGCAGGGGAGGGTCACTGAAGCTTTCTTT.

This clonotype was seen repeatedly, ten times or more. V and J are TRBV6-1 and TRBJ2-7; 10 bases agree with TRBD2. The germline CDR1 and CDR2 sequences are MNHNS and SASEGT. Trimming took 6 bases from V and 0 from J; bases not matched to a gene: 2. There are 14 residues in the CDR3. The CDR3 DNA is TGTGCCAGCAGGCCTAGCGGGAGCTCCTACGAGCAGTACTTC. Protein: CASRPSGSSYEQYF.

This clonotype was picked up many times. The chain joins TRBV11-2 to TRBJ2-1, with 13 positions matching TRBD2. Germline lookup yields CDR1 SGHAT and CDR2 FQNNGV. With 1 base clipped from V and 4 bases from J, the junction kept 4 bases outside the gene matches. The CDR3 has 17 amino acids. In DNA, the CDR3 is TGTGCCAGCAGCTTAGGAGGACTAGCGGGAGCTTACAATGAGCAGTTCTTC. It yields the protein CASSLGGLAGAYNEQFF. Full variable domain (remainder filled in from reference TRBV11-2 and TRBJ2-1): EAGVAQSPRYKIIEKRQSVAFWCNPISGHATLYWYQQILGQGPKLLIQFQNNGVVDDSQLPKDRFSAERLKGVDSTLKIQPAKLEDSAVYLCASSLGGLAGAYNEQFFGPGTRLTVL.

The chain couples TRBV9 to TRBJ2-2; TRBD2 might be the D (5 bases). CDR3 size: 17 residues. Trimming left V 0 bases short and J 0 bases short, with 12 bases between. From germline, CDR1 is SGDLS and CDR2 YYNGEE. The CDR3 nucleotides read TGTGCCAGCAGCGTAGCTTTCGGGGAGTCGAACACCGGGGAGCTGTTTTTT. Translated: CASSVAFGESNTGELFF.

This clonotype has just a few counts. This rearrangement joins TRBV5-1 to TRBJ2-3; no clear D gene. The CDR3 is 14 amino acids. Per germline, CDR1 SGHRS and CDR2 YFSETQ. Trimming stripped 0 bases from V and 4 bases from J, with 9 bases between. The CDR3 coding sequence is TGCGCCAGCAGCTTGGCCGTGGGCCCAGATACGCAGTATTTT. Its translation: CASSLAVGPDTQYF.

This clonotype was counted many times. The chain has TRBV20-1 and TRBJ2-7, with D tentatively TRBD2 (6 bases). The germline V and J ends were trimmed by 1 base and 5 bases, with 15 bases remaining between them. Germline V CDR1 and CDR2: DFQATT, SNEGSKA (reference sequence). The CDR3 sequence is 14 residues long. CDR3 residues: CSARGRRGPHEQYF. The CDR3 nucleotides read TGCAGTGCTAGAGGACGGCGGGGCCCCCACGAGCAGTACTTC.

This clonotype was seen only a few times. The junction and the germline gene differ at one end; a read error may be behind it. Written as DNA, the CDR3 is TGTGCCAGCAACTTAGCCCGACTAGCGGGAGTTCCGTTCTTC. This encodes CASNLARLAGVPFF. The chain links TRBV7-6 to TRBJ2-1; 12 bases map to TRBD2. This CDR3 region has 14 residues. Per germline, CDR1 SGHVS and CDR2 FNYEAQ. The whole variable domain, remainder taken from reference TRBV7-6 and TRBJ2-1, is GAGVSQSPRYKVTKRGQDVALRCDPISGHVSLYWYRQALGQGPEFLTYFNYEAQQDKSGLPNDRFSAERPEGSISTLTIQRTEQRDSAMYRCASNLARLAGVPFFGPGTRLTVL.

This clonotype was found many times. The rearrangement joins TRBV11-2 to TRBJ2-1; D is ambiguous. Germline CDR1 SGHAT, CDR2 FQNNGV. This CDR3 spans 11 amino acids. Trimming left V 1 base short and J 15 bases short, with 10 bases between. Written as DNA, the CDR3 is TGTGCCAGCAGCTTAGTTTTGGGTAGGTTCTTC. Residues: CASSLVLGRFF. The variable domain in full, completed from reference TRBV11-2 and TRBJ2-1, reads EAGVAQSPRYKIIEKRQSVAFWCNPISGHATLYWYQQILGQGPKLLIQFQNNGVVDDSQLPKDRFSAERLKGVDSTLKIQPAKLEDSAVYLCASSLVLGRFFGPGTRLTVL.